This TCR beta chain was sequenced in a study of shared clonotypes between healthy human individuals. Study outcomes and limitations: Estimated richness values were generally larger in naive subsets than in memory subsets. The four-donor shared clonotypes exceeded non-shared clonotypes in generation probability, with non-shared ones scoring lower.

CD45RO-negative CD8 cells positively selected for CCR7 made up the naive population, which excluded terminally differentiated effector memory CD45RA+ cells. Researchers ran the assay at a deep level. The assay was immunoSEQ multiplex PCR, and TCRdb's table has in-frame clones only and misses some. This table has millions of clones, approximately 94% appearing once. The V gene lost 3 bases and the J gene lost 6 bases, with 18 bases spanning the gap. The V gene's germline CDR1 is KGHSH and CDR2 LQKENI. This CDR3 is built from 16 residues. Points on this clone: Its antigen is undetermined.

The sample comprised naive CD8+ T cells sorted from blood. The TCR was taken from a man aged 18 to 35 in good health. The gene calls are TRBV18 and TRBJ2-1; TRBD1 might be the D (5 bases). The CDR3 sequence is CASSPDIVPRFNEQFF. The CDR3 nucleotides read TGTGCCAGCTCACCGGACATTGTACCCCGTTTCAATGAGCAGTTCTTC.